This TCR beta chain appears in the sequencing data of a study of blood T cell repertoires in COVID-19. Study at large: Specimens from acute and convalescent COVID-19 originated in the United States, Italy and Spain. Sources were T cells, B-cell-depleted T cells, or PBMCs; the material itself was cDNA or gDNA.

Original handling: Scientists estimated how many nucleated cells there were by amplifying reference gene primers. TCRdb's table, derived via immunoSEQ multiplex PCR, lists solely in-frame clones and lacks some. V, J and clone size were drawn from that table, and D and trimming were deduced from the DNA. The sample has 150,000 to 200,000 clones, roughly 85% seen once. The CDR3 contains 17 residues. After removal of 4 bases from V and 0 bases from J, the junction contained 11 bases not matched to a gene. Germline V gene lookup returns CDR1 LNHNV and CDR2 YYDKDF (reference sequence). The receptor was isolated from a woman over 75 with active or convalescent COVID-19. The chain joins TRBV15 to TRBJ2-7; TRBD2 matches at 8 bases. Sequencing was performed on peripheral blood. The CDR3 DNA is TGTGCCACCAGCACATCGAATAGCGGGGCAAGCTCCTACGAGCAGTACTTC. It codes for CATSTSNSGASSYEQYF.